This T cell receptor (beta chain) came from a study of metastatic and nonmetastatic thyroid tumors. Study overall: Repertoire data that came from the blood and tumor or nodule tissue of malignant and benign thyroid patients were compared.

Each patient went into thyroid surgery without having received any treatment. How the authors handled the data: Built for papillary thyroid cancer, a distant-metastasis classifier drew on CDR3 differences across clinicopathological groups. TCRdb re-clonotyped the PCR reads via MiXCR. The V and J calls follow TCRdb's processing rather than the paper's. The sample lists 20,000 to 30,000 clones; roughly an eighth were seen once. This clone was seen repeatedly, ten times or more. V shed 3 bases, J shed 3 bases, and the junction held 7 bases outside the gene matches. The CDR3 runs to 15 residues. Germline V gene sequence: CDR1 DFQATT, CDR2 SNEGSKA (reference sequence).

This receptor was obtained from a female donor with papillary thyroid cancer or a benign thyroid nodule (not recorded which). Some clones in this sample may be carry-over from other donors' samples. This chain links TRBV20-1 with TRBJ2-4; 8 bases map to TRBD1. Sequences were obtained from blood. The CDR3 DNA follows: TGCAGTGCTAGGAGACAGGGGATTGGCAAAAACATTCAGTACTTC. Its translation: CSARRQGIGKNIQYF.